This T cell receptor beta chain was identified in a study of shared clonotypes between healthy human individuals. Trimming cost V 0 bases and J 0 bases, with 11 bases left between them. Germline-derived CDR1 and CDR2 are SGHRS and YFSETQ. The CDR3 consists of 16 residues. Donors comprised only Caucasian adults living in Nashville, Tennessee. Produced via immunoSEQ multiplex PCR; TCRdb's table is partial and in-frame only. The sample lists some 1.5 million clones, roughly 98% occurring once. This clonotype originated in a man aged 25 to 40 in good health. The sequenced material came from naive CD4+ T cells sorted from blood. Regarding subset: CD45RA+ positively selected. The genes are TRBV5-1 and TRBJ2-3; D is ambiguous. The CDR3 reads CASSLAPVRSTDTQYF. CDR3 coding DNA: TGCGCCAGCAGCTTGGCCCCAGTAAGGAGCACAGATACGCAGTATTTT.